This T cell receptor (beta chain) was recovered during a study of cytomegalovirus exposure and HLA in healthy donors. Both 60 Vbeta primers and 13 Jbeta primers went into the PCR. Authors' processing steps: Per a later analysis, the number of unique TCR beta chains was roughly 83 million, of which 9 million to 12 million were shared. Measured with immunoSEQ multiplex PCR; TCRdb has only the in-frame clones, and not every one. V and J calls and clone size are those listed in that table; D and trimming were worked out from the DNA. This sample has fewer than 200,000 clones, with approximately 82% found just once. Study-level results: The authors later linked a missense DCLRE1C variant to TCR beta V- and J-gene trimming. By HLA locus, TCR association rates varied in a later analysis, with DRB1 showing the most and HLA-C the fewest. In vitro data verified a few CMV-associated chains as specific for CMV antigens.

Turning to this clone: The antigen is not known.

Germline V gives CDR1 MNHEY, CDR2 SMNVEV (reference sequence). Trimming removed 5 bases from V and 7 bases from J; junction bases left unmatched: 4. This CDR3 comprises 13 residues. The rearrangement links TRBV27 to TRBJ1-4, with 7 bases lining up with TRBD1. The specimen was PBMCs. This sequence originates from a man aged 35 to 55 in good health and CMV-seropositive. The CDR3 region has the DNA TGTGCCAGCAGTACCGGGACAGTTGAAAAACTGTTTTTT. It encodes CASSTGTVEKLFF. Together with reference TRBV27 and TRBJ1-4, the CDR3 gives the full variable domain: EAQVTQNPRYLITVTGKKLTVTCSQNMNHEYMSWYRQDPGLGLRQIYYSMNVEVTDKGDVPEGYKVSRKEKRNFPLILESPSPNQTSLYFCASSTGTVEKLFFGSGTQLSVL.